This TCR beta chain was captured in a study of T cells expressing NK-cell markers (dated by TCRdb to 2020 to 2021). About the investigation overall: Three sorted T-cell subsets (CD3+CD56+NKG2C+, CD3+CD56+NKG2C- and CD3+CD56-NKG2C+) from 8 or 9 donors had their TCR beta-chain repertoires profiled. Sequencing of the libraries produced 2 x 150 bp reads on Illumina HiSeq 2000/2500, MiSeq or NextSeq. Among the eight sequenced donors, only one was HCMV-seronegative, while the other seven were HCMV-seropositive. All eight donors whose samples were sequenced were randomly selected healthy volunteers, three of them men and five women.

In the case of this clonotype: What antigen it recognizes has not been identified.

HCMV serostatus was determined by detecting HCMV-specific IgG in serum with a commercial ELISA kit. Peripheral blood mononuclear cells were isolated from blood by Ficoll density gradient centrifugation. On the study overall, not on this receptor specifically: Those dominant clonotypes were again the most abundant among CD3+CD56-NKG2C+ cells in a few donors, at roughly 25-60.1%. Whether the expanded NKG2C-expressing T cell clones were specific for HCMV antigens remained unclear. In six donors, the dominant CD3+CD56+NKG2C+ clonotypes ranked among the top 10 CD8+ clonotypes, making up about 1.0-8% of CD8+ T cells.

The listed sequencing device is Illumina HiSeq 2000. The TCR beta cDNA libraries were made using 5'RACE template switching, a step that added both a universal primer site and unique molecular identifiers. cDNA synthesis was primed from the TCR beta constant segment and was followed by two successive PCR amplification steps. The authors' pipeline ran thus. Reads were demultiplexed and grouped by UMI with MIGEC, and clonotypes were assembled and quantified with MiTCR. To remove erroneous sequences, TCR cDNA sequences were retained only when supported by two or more reads. The tcR package was used for downstream repertoire analysis, and clonotypes were matched across fractions by CDR3 nucleotide sequence plus V segment. VDJmatch was used to annotate antigen specificity against VDJdb, with one amino acid substitution in CDR3 allowed. Each entry corresponds to one CDR3 protein sequence from reads that TCRdb reprocessed, and DNA is not given. TCRdb, not the original authors, processed these V and J calls. The sample has about 380,000 distinct CDR3 sequences on record. The biggest ten clones account for 5.2% of the sample.

Sequencing was performed on blood T cells: a sorted CD56 or NKG2C T cell subset, CD4+ or CD8+ T cells, or bulk PBMC T cells (not recorded which). This receptor was taken from a man aged 18 to 69 in good health.

The CDR3 amino acid sequence is: CASSVQQISNEKLFF. The rearranged chain carries TRBV7-2 and TRBJ1-4. The CDR3 measures 15 amino acids from cysteine to phenylalanine. No DNA is given. As encoded in the germline V gene, CDR1 is SGHTA while CDR2 is FQGNSA.